The rows below give T cell receptor beta chains drawn from one sample of a study of post-analysis software for immune sequencing data. TCRdb independently ran MiXCR on the PCR reads; one entry per CDR3 protein. This sample carries around 770,000 distinct CDR3 sequences, more than 45% of them seen once, and the ten largest clones take over 4.5%. Sequenced input: blood. These receptor sequences come from a girl aged 5-17 years with multiple sclerosis. CDR3s include the opening cysteine and the closing phenylalanine or tryptophan. A D gene is named only where the DNA matches it firmly. Clone size is shown for a subset of rows, as once, few, many or a class of expanded clone.

CASSEYGNTEAFF,TGTGCCAGCAGTGAATATGGGAACACTGAAGCTTTCTTT,TRBV25-1,13,TRBJ1-1,NA,NA
CASSGALQGATNEKLFF,TGCGCCAGCAGCGGGGCCCTTCAGGGGGCAACTAATGAAAAACTGTTTTTT,TRBV5-1,17,TRBJ1-4,TRBD1,NA
CASSLFGGDGGLETQYF,TGTGCCAGCAGTTTATTCGGGGGGGACGGAGGGCTGGAGACCCAGTACTTC,TRBV28,17,TRBJ2-5,TRBD2,NA
CASEGRVGDTEAFF,TGTGCCAGCGAGGGGCGCGTAGGGGACACTGAAGCTTTCTTT,TRBV28,14,TRBJ1-1,NA,NA
CSVEIVKLARGYNEQYF,TGCAGCGTTGAAATCGTGAAACTAGCGAGAGGTTATAATGAGCAGTACTTC,TRBV29-1,17,TRBJ2-5,TRBD2,NA
CSATAGAAGPQETQYF,TGCAGTGCTACCGCGGGGGCAGCGGGTCCCCAAGAGACCCAGTACTTC,TRBV20-1,16,TRBJ2-5,NA,NA
CASSSTPDPREETQYF,TGCGCCAGCAGCTCGACTCCGGACCCCCGAGAAGAGACCCAGTACTTC,TRBV5-1,16,TRBJ2-5,NA,few
CASRRGRGNQPQHF,TGTGCCAGCCGTCGGGGGCGAGGGAATCAGCCCCAGCATTTT,TRBV28,14,TRBJ1-5,NA,few
CSARDGRVGEKLFF,TGCAGTGCTAGAGATGGTCGGGTTGGTGAAAAACTGTTTTTT,TRBV20-1,14,TRBJ1-4,NA,once
CASSLAPGQPNYEQDF,TGTGCCAGCAGTCTTGCCCCGGGACAGCCGAACTACGAGCAGGACTTC,TRBV9,16,TRBJ2-7,TRBD1,NA
CASSLGPSGWSEQYF,TGTGCCAGCAGCTTAGGGCCCAGCGGGTGGAGCGAGCAGTACTTC,TRBV7-3,15,TRBJ2-7,NA,many
CASSQGTVSSEQYF,TGTGCCAGCAGCCAAGGGACGGTCTCCTCCGAGCAGTACTTC,TRBV12-3/TRBV12-4,14,TRBJ2-7,NA,NA
CASTDGPLTDQKRHGYTF,TGTGCCAGCACCGATGGCCCCTTGACAGATCAGAAAAGACATGGCTACACCTTC,TRBV2,18,TRBJ1-2,NA,NA
CSGEGGTEAFF,TGCAGCGGTGAGGGAGGCACTGAAGCTTTCTTT,TRBV29-1,11,TRBJ1-1,NA,NA
CATSAETIGRGNEQFF,TGTGCCACCAGTGCGGAAACCATAGGTAGGGGCAATGAGCAGTTCTTC,TRBV24-1,16,TRBJ2-1,NA,few
CSARELLAGGYEQYF,TGCAGTGCTAGAGAACTACTAGCGGGAGGCTACGAGCAGTACTTC,TRBV20-1,15,TRBJ2-7,TRBD2,NA
CASSFQSSGANVLTF,TGCGCCAGCAGCTTCCAGTCCTCTGGGGCCAACGTCCTGACTTTC,TRBV5-1,15,TRBJ2-6,NA,once
CASSPHPGNTGERFF,TGTGCCAGCAGCCCCCATCCCGGAAACACCGGGGAGCGGTTTTTT,TRBV12-3/TRBV12-4,15,TRBJ2-2,NA,NA
CASSGSHWFF,TGTGCCAGCAGTGGGAGCCATTGGTTCTTC,TRBV28,10,TRBJ2-1,NA,NA
CASSLGQASGYQPQHF,TGTGCCAGCAGTTTAGGGCAGGCCAGTGGGTATCAGCCCCAGCATTTT,TRBV12-3/TRBV12-4,16,TRBJ1-5,NA,NA
CASSPPPGTSGRGAFYGQYF,TGTGCCAGCAGCCCCCCTCCGGGGACTAGCGGGAGAGGGGCTTTCTACGGGCAGTACTTC,TRBV3-1,20,TRBJ2-7,TRBD2,NA
CASSIQETQYF,TGTGCCAGCAGCATACAAGAGACCCAGTACTTC,TRBV7-8,11,TRBJ2-5,NA,many
CAISPQGALHSPPHF,TGTGCCATCAGTCCGCAGGGGGCTCTTCATTCACCCCCCCACTTT,TRBV10-3,15,TRBJ1-6,TRBD1,once
CAISESGGRSANYGYTF,TGTGCCATCAGTGAGTCGGGGGGGCGCTCGGCTAACTATGGCTACACCTTC,TRBV10-3,17,TRBJ1-2,NA,NA
CASSQDVTLTGGQFF,TGTGCCAGCAGCCAAGATGTCACGCTGACCGGGGGGCAGTTCTTC,TRBV3-1,15,TRBJ2-1,NA,NA
CASSFGAAGDSYEQYF,TGTGCCAGCAGCTTTGGCGCGGCGGGAGACTCCTACGAGCAGTACTTC,TRBV7-2,16,TRBJ2-7,TRBD2,NA
CASSVAIQANTQYF,TGTGCCAGCAGCGTAGCCATACAGGCCAATACGCAGTATTTT,TRBV9,14,TRBJ2-3,NA,few
CASSLGTVPPSGYTF,TGTGCCAGCAGCTTGGGGACGGTACCGCCATCGGGCTACACCTTC,TRBV5-6,15,TRBJ1-2,NA,NA
CSAKEGDYTF,TGCAGTGCTAAAGAGGGAGACTACACCTTC,TRBV20-1,10,TRBJ1-2,NA,NA
CASKGGTSNSYEQYF,TGTGCCAGCAAGGGGGGAACCTCGAACTCCTACGAGCAGTACTTC,TRBV27,15,TRBJ2-7,NA,few
CASSPFDRGSTDTQYF,TGCGCCAGCAGCCCTTTCGACAGGGGGAGCACAGATACGCAGTATTTT,TRBV4-1,16,TRBJ2-3,TRBD1,few
CASRGRMDQPQHF,TGTGCCAGCAGGGGCAGGATGGATCAGCCCCAGCATTTT,TRBV27,13,TRBJ1-5,NA,once
CAISRDGTTYNEQFF,TGTGCCATCAGTCGGGACGGCACTACCTACAATGAGCAGTTCTTC,TRBV10-3,15,TRBJ2-1,NA,once
CSAWGQDTGLTYEQYF,TGCAGTGCTTGGGGACAGGACACGGGACTCACCTACGAGCAGTACTTC,TRBV20-1,16,TRBJ2-7,TRBD1,few
CASSPPGLEDYGYTF,TGTGCCAGCTCGCCCCCGGGACTTGAAGATTATGGCTACACCTTC,TRBV18,15,TRBJ1-2,NA,NA
CASSPARSETQYF,TGTGCCAGCAGCCCAGCTAGGTCAGAGACCCAGTACTTC,TRBV12-3/TRBV12-4,13,TRBJ2-5,NA,NA
CATSRDLGGGIQYF,TGTGCCACCAGCAGAGATCTCGGGGGAGGCATTCAGTACTTC,TRBV15,14,TRBJ2-4,NA,NA
CASSPRTASSYNEQFF,TGTGCCAGCAGCCCCAGGACAGCAAGCTCCTACAATGAGCAGTTCTTC,TRBV7-2,16,TRBJ2-1,NA,NA
CSVGGQGSSGAYEQYF,TGCAGCGTGGGGGGACAGGGCTCTAGCGGGGCCTACGAGCAGTACTTC,TRBV29-1,16,TRBJ2-7,NA,few
CSATGSLAGGYEQYF,TGCAGTGCTACAGGGTCGCTAGCGGGAGGCTACGAGCAGTACTTC,TRBV20-1,15,TRBJ2-7,TRBD2,few
CATSRELGRANVLTF,TGTGCCACCAGCAGAGAGTTAGGTAGGGCCAACGTCCTGACTTTC,TRBV15,15,TRBJ2-6,NA,few
CAGSLQGAGYEQYF,TGTGCCGGCAGCTTACAGGGGGCCGGGTACGAGCAGTACTTC,TRBV7-9,14,TRBJ2-7,TRBD1,NA
CAISESLAGGPSTDTQYF,TGTGCCATCAGTGAGTCGCTAGCGGGAGGACCTAGCACAGATACACAGTATTTT,TRBV10-3,18,TRBJ2-3,TRBD2,few
CASSSTNGDTQYF,TGTGCCAGCAGCTCGACCAACGGGGATACGCAGTATTTT,TRBV7-6,13,TRBJ2-3,NA,few
CSVEPGLAGEGSYNEQFF,TGCAGCGTTGAACCCGGACTAGCGGGAGAAGGCTCCTACAATGAGCAGTTCTTC,TRBV29-1,18,TRBJ2-1,TRBD2,NA
CASSESIAGGPFYEQYF,TGCGCCAGCAGTGAGTCGATTGCGGGAGGGCCTTTCTACGAGCAGTACTTC,TRBV10-2,17,TRBJ2-7,TRBD2,NA
CASSPRLAGVLRQFF,TGTGCCAGCAGCCCCCGACTAGCGGGAGTCCTAAGGCAGTTCTTC,TRBV7-2,15,TRBJ2-1,TRBD2,NA
CASSASRNEQFF,TGTGCCAGCAGCGCTAGCAGGAATGAGCAGTTCTTC,TRBV7-9,12,TRBJ2-1,NA,few
CASRSTGDSYEQYF,TGCGCCAGCAGATCCACAGGAGACTCCTACGAGCAGTACTTC,TRBV5-1,14,TRBJ2-7,NA,NA
CASSSRAYSNQPQHF,TGTGCCAGCAGCTCCAGGGCTTATAGCAATCAGCCCCAGCATTTT,TRBV3-1,15,TRBJ1-5,NA,few
CASSLTGGFGNSPLHF,TGTGCCAGCAGTTTGACAGGGGGCTTTGGTAATTCACCCCTCCACTTT,TRBV12-3/TRBV12-4,16,TRBJ1-6,TRBD1,NA
CASSYSEQSNEKLFF,TGTGCCAGCAGTTACTCCGAACAAAGTAATGAAAAACTGTTTTTT,TRBV6-5,15,TRBJ1-4,NA,NA
CASSQEWVGTGGGEAFF,TGCGCCAGCAGCCAAGAATGGGTGGGGACAGGGGGTGGTGAAGCTTTCTTT,TRBV4-3,17,TRBJ1-1,TRBD1,NA